This T cell receptor (beta chain) was obtained from a study of T cell repertoires in cytomegalovirus infection (dated by TCRdb to between 2018 and 2021). About the study as a whole: The HLA type of each donor mattered for the analysis, because public TCR beta signatures pointed to carriage of CMV infection along with the matching HLA type. Findings and caveats that apply to the study as a whole: The ex vivo response was dominated by HLA-C-restricted CMV-specific TCR beta clonotypes, which also provided the single most frequent clonotype in two of eight donors. In both this cohort and an independent approximately 400-donor cohort, the cumulative frequency of public TCR beta family members distinguished carriers of CMV infection plus the relevant HLA type.

Taken from the germline V gene, the CDR1 and CDR2 loops are MDHEN and SYDVKM. From the cysteine through the phenylalanine, the CDR3 covers 17 amino acids. The DNA shown is the 51-base CDR3, in frame from base 1. The germline V end is reduced by 4 bases and the J end by 4 bases; junction bases left unmatched: 7. In regard to this clonotype: This receptor's antigen is unknown. Nothing much larger sits one base from this clone, and base qualities are not available.

Sequencing relied on an Illumina HiSeq 1500. TCRdb reworked the public reads: Q25 trimming with fastp, MiXCR clone assembly, productive beta chains retained. Each CDR3 protein appears once, grouped with its most common genes and DNA. Recorded for this sample are approximately 150,000 distinct CDR3 sequences; over 15% of them occurred a single time. The ten largest clones take up under 20% of the sample. The receptor was isolated from a human donor in good health (CMV status not recorded). Some clones in this sample may be carry-over from other donors' samples. Material: CD8+ T cells from PBMCs. The rearrangement joined TRBV28 to TRBJ2-1, with TRBD2 matching 13 junction bases. The DNA reads as follows: TGTGCCAGCAGTTCCGGGACTAGCGGGACGGGTTACAATGAGCAGTTCTTC. The translation is CASSSGTSGTGYNEQFF.